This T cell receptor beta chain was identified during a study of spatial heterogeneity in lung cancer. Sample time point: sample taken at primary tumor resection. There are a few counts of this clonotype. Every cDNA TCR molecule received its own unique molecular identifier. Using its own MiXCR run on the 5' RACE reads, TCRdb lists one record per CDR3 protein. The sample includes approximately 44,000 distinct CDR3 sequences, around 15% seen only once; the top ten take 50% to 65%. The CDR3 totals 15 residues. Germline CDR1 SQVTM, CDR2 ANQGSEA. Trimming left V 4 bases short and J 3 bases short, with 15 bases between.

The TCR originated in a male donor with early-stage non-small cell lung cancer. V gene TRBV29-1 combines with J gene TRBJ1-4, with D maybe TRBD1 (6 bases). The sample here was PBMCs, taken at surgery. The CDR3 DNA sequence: TGCAGCGTTGGTCGCACCGGACAGCCTAATGAAAAACTGTTTTTT. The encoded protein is CSVGRTGQPNEKLFF.